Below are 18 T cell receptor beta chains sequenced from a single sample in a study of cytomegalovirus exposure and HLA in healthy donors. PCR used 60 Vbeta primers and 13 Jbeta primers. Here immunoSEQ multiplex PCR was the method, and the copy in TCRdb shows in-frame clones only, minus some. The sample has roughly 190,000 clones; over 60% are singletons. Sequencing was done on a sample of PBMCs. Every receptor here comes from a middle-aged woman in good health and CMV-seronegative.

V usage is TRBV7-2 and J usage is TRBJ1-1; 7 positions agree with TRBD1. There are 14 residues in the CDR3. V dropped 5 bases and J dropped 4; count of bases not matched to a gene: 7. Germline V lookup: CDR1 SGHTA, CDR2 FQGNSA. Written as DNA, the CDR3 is TGTGCCAGCAGCGGACAGGCCCTGATCACTGAAGCTTTCTTT. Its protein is CASSGQALITEAFF.

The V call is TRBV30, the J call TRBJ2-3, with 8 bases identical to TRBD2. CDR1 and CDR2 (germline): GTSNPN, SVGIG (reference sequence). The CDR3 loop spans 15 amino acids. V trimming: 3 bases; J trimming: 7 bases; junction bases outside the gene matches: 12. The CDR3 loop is CAWRPASGSRNTQYF. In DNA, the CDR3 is TGTGCCTGGAGACCGGCGAGCGGGAGTAGGAATACGCAGTATTTT.

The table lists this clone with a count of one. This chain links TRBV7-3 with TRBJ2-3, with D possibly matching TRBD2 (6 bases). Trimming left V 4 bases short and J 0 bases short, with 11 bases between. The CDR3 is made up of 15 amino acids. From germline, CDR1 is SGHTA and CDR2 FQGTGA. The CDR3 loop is CASSSSDLSTDTQYF. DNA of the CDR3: TGTGCCAGCAGCTCTAGCGACCTGAGCACAGATACGCAGTATTTT.

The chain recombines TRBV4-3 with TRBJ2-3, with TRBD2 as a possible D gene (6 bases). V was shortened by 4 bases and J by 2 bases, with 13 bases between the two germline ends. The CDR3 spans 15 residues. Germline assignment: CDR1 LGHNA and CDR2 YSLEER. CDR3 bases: TGCGCCAGCAGCCGTGCGTGGGAGGTCACAGATACGCAGTATTTT. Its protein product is CASSRAWEVTDTQYF.

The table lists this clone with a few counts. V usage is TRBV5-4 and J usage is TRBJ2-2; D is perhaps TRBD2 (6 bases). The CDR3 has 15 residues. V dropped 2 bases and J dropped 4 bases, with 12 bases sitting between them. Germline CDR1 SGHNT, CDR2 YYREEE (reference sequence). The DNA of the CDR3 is TGTGCCAGCAGCTTACCTAGCGCTCTCACCGGGGAGCTGTTTTTT. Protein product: CASSLPSALTGELFF.

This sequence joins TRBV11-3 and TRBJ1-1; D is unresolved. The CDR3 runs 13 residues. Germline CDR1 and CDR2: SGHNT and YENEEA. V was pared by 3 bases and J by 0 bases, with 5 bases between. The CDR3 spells CASSLGVNTEAFF. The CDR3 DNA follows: TGTGCCAGCAGCTTGGGAGTGAACACTGAAGCTTTCTTT.

CDR3 region: CASSLGQFNEKLFF. In DNA, the CDR3 is TGCGCCAGCAGCTTGGGACAGTTTAATGAAAAACTGTTTTTT. The chain couples TRBV5-1 to TRBJ1-4, with a possible D match to TRBD1 (5 bases). Germline V gene sequence: CDR1 SGHRS, CDR2 YFSETQ. V was shortened by 0 bases and J by 4 bases, with 7 bases between the two germline ends. This CDR3 has 14 residues.

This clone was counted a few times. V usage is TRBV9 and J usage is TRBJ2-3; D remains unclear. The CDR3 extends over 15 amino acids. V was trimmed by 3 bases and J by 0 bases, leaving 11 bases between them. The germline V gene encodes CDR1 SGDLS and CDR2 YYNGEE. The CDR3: CASSAAATSTDTQYF. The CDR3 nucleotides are TGTGCCAGCAGCGCCGCCGCTACTAGCACAGATACGCAGTATTTT.

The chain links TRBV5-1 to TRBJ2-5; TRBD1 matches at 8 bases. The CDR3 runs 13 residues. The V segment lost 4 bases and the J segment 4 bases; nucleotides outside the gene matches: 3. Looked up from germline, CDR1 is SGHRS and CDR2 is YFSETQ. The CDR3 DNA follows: TGCGCCAGCAGCCCTGGACAGGGAGAGACCCAGTACTTC. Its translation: CASSPGQGETQYF.

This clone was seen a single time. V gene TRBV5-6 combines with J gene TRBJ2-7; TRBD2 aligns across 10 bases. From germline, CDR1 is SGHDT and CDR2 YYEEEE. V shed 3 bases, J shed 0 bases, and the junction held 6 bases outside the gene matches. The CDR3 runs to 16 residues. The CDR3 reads CASSSEWTSGSYEQYF. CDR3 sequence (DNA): TGTGCCAGCAGCTCGGAATGGACTAGCGGCTCCTACGAGCAGTACTTC.

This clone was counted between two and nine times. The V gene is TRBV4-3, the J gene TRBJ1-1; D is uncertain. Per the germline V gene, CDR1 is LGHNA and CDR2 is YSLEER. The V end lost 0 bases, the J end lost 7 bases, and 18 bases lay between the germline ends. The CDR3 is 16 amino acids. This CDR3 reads CASSQDTGYNKGEAFF. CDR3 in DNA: TGCGCCAGCAGCCAAGATACGGGATACAACAAGGGTGAAGCTTTCTTT.

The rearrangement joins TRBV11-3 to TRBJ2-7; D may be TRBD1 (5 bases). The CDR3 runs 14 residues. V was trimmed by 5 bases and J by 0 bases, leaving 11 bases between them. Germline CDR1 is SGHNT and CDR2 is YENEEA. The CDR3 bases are TGTGCCAGCAGCCGACTCAGGGACTCCTACGAGCAGTACTTC. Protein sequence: CASSRLRDSYEQYF. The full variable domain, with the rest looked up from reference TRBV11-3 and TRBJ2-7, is EAGVVQSPRYKIIEKKQPVAFWCNPISGHNTLYWYLQNLGQGPELLIRYENEEAVDDSQLPKDRFSAERLKGVDSTLKIQPAELGDSAVYLCASSRLRDSYEQYFGPGTRLTVT.

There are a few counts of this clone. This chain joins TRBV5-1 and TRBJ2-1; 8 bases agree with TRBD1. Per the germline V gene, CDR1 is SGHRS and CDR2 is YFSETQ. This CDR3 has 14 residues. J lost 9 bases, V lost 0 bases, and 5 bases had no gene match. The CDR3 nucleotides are TGCGCCAGCAGCTTGGGCGCAGGGGGCGGTGAGCAGTTCTTC. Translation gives CASSLGAGGGEQFF. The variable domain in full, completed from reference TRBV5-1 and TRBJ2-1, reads KAGVTQTPRYLIKTRGQQVTLSCSPISGHRSVSWYQQTPGQGLQFLFEYFSETQRNKGNFPGRFSGRQFSNSRSEMNVSTLELGDSALYLCASSLGAGGGEQFFGPGTRLTVL.

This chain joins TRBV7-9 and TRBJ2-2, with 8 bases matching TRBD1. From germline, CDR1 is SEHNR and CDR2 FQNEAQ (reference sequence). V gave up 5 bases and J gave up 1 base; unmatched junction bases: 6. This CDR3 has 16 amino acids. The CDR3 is CASSTPGGRNTGELFF. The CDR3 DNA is TGTGCCAGCAGCACCCCAGGGGGCAGGAACACCGGGGAGCTGTTTTTT.

CDR3: CAGRGRQETQYF. The CDR3 region has the DNA TGTGCCGGCCGCGGGCGGCAAGAGACCCAGTACTTC. This chain joins TRBV7-9 and TRBJ2-5; tentatively, D is TRBD2 (5 bases). With 11 bases removed from V and 2 bases from J, the gap between germline ends came to 12 bases. CDR3 length: 12 amino acids. The germline V gene encodes CDR1 SEHNR and CDR2 FQNEAQ (reference sequence). The full variable domain, completed using reference TRBV7-9 and TRBJ2-5, is DTGVSQNPRHKITKRGQNVTFRCDPISEHNRLYWYRQTLGQGPEFLTYFQNEAQLEKSRLLSDRFSAERPKGSFSTLEIQRTEQGDSAMYLCAGRGRQETQYFGPGTRLLVL.

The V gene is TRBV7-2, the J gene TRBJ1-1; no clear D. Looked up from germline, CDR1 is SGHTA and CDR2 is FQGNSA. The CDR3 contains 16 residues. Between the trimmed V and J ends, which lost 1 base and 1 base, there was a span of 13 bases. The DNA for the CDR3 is TGTGCCAGCAGCTTAGACTGGGTCAGGTCGAACACTGAAGCTTTCTTT. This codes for CASSLDWVRSNTEAFF.

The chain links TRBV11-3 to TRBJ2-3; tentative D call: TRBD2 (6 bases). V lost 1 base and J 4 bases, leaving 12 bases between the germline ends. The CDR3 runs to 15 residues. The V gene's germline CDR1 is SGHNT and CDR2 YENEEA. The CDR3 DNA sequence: TGTGCCAGCAGCTTAGCGGGAGCCCGGGCAGATACGCAGTATTTT. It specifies CASSLAGARADTQYF.

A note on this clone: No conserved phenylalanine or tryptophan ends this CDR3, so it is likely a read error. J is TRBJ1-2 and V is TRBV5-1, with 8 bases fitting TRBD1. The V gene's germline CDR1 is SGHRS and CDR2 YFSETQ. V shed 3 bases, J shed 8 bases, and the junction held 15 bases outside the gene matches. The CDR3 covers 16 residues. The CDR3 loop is CASSSETQGATRGYTL. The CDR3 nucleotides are TGCGCCAGCAGCTCCGAAACCCAGGGGGCTACGCGAGGCTACACCCTC.